The 11 T cell receptor beta chains presented below share a single source sample, sequenced in a study of T cell repertoires in cytomegalovirus infection. The antigens for these receptors are not known. TCRdb re-called the reads with MiXCR, one entry per CDR3 protein. The sample comprises about 890,000 distinct CDR3 sequences, approximately 31% of which are singletons, and over 12% rests with the top ten. Source: cultured CD8+ T cells from PBMCs, taken from culture after CMV antigen stimulation. These TCRs come from a human donor in good health (CMV status not recorded). Some clones in this sample may be carry-over from other donors' samples.

The chain's CDR3 is CASSPGASQPQHF. CDR3 nucleotides: TGTGCCAGCTCGCCAGGGGCGAGTCAGCCCCAGCATTTT. The chain recombines TRBV7-4 with TRBJ1-5, with D maybe TRBD1 (6 bases). Trimming pared 8 bases from V and 6 bases from J, leaving 14 bases between. The germline V gene has CDR1 SGHVT and CDR2 SQSDAQ. This CDR3 has 13 amino acids.

Only a few counts were recorded for this clonotype. The V call is TRBV6-2 or TRBV6-3, the J call TRBJ2-7; either TRBD1 or TRBD2 may fit D (5 bases each). Germline CDR1 MNHEY, CDR2 SVGEGT. There are 16 residues in the CDR3. Trimming removed 5 bases at V and 1 base at J, with 18 bases between. The CDR3 bases are TGTGCCAGCAGTCCTCGGGACGGTCTGCCGTCCTACGAGCAGTACTTC. Translated, it gives CASSPRDGLPSYEQYF.

This clonotype turned up a few times. This chain links TRBV24-1 with TRBJ2-3, with a tentative D call TRBD1 (6 bases). CDR1 KGHDR and CDR2 SFDVKD come from the germline V gene. CDR3 length equals 21 residues. V lost 3 bases and J 0 bases, leaving 27 bases between the germline ends. The CDR3 sequence: CATSDGLGQSREIRSTDTQYF. The CDR3 DNA sequence: TGTGCCACCAGTGATGGACTCGGACAGAGCAGGGAGATCCGGAGCACAGATACGCAGTATTTT.

V usage is TRBV15 and J usage is TRBJ1-5; TRBD1 matches 10 bases. The CDR3 covers 14 residues. Germline V gene data show CDR1 as LNHNV and CDR2 as YYDKDF (reference sequence). J was trimmed by 6 bases and V by 3 bases; bases with no gene match: 2. In nucleotides, the CDR3 is TGTGCCACCAGCAGTGGACAGGGGGGTCAGCCCCAGCATTTT. Protein: CATSSGQGGQPQHF.

This clonotype was seen a handful of times. The chain couples TRBV12-3 or TRBV12-4 to TRBJ2-1; 9 positions match TRBD1. The CDR3 runs to 20 residues. V was pared by 4 bases and J by 0 bases, with 16 bases of the junction left unmatched. This CDR3 reads CASSSPPGQGSSISYNEQFF. The CDR3 DNA sequence: TGTGCCAGCAGTTCCCCTCCGGGACAGGGATCCTCTATCTCCTACAATGAGCAGTTCTTC.

In its sample, this clonotype was seen many times. The genes are TRBV6-2 or TRBV6-3 and TRBJ1-1; D uncertain. The CDR3 runs to 12 residues. Germline CDR1 is MNHEY and CDR2 is SVGEGT. Between the trimmed V and J ends, which lost 0 bases and 5 bases, there was a span of 4 bases. CDR3 in DNA: TGTGCCAGCAGTTACTCGAGAACTGAAGCTTTCTTT. It is translated as CASSYSRTEAFF.

The chain links TRBV27 to TRBJ2-7, with a possible D match to TRBD2 (7 bases). Trimming cost V 6 bases and J 6 bases, with 18 bases left between them. CDR3 length: 14 amino acids. Germline CDR1 is MNHEY and CDR2 is SMNVEV (reference sequence). DNA for the CDR3: TGTGCCAGCAGCCGACAAGGGGGGGTGGGCGAGCAGTACTTC. It translates to CASSRQGGVGEQYF.

The CDR3 DNA is TGTGCCAGCAGCTATTCGACAGGGTCACAAGAGACCCAGTACTTC. Translated: CASSYSTGSQETQYF. V usage is TRBV11-2 and J usage is TRBJ2-5; 7 bases are a match to TRBD1. V gave up 4 bases and J gave up 2 bases; unmatched junction bases: 7. Germline loops: CDR1 SGHAT, CDR2 FQNNGV. CDR3 length equals 15 residues.

This clonotype has ten or more counts. The junction shows a germline mismatch at one end, possibly a read error. This sequence joins TRBV7-3 and TRBJ1-1, with a tentative D call TRBD1 (6 bases). CDR3 length: 14 residues. CDR1 is SGHTA and CDR2 is FQGTGA in the germline V gene. The CDR3 spells CASSLTGQNPEAFF. CDR3 DNA sequence: TGTGCCAGCAGCTTAACCGGACAGAACCCTGAAGCTTTCTTT.

V is TRBV15 and J is TRBJ1-6, with a weak D call TRBD1 (6 bases). Germline V gives CDR1 LNHNV, CDR2 YYDKDF (reference sequence). The CDR3 totals 13 residues. V lost 8 bases to trimming and J lost 7 bases, with 12 bases between them. The CDR3 nucleotides are TGTGCCACCGGACCGGGACAAAATTCACCCCTCCACTTT. Protein: CATGPGQNSPLHF.

The rearrangement joins TRBV2 to TRBJ2-3; 9 nucleotides align to TRBD1. The CDR3 loop spans 16 amino acids. J was trimmed by 0 bases and V by 3 bases; bases with no gene match: 4. Germline V gene sequence: CDR1 SNHLY, CDR2 FYNNEI. In DNA, the CDR3 is TGTGCCAGCAGTGACCGGACAGGGGATAGCACAGATACGCAGTATTTT. Translation: CASSDRTGDSTDTQYF. The full variable domain, with the rest looked up from reference TRBV2 and TRBJ2-3, is EPEVTQTPSHQVTQMGQEVILRCVPISNHLYFYWYRQILGQKVEFLVSFYNNEISEKSEIFDDQFSVERPDGSNFTLKIRSTKLEDSAMYFCASSDRTGDSTDTQYFGPGTRLTVL.